Below, one T cell receptor (beta chain) is given with its context. Its matching antigen is unknown. Germline CDR1 reads MNHEY; CDR2 reads SMNVEV (reference sequence). The CDR3 totals 13 residues. V lost 6 bases and J lost 14; bases outside the gene matches: 11. Method: immunoSEQ multiplex PCR; TCRdb's copy keeps in-frame clones and lacks some. The sample shows about 220,000 clones, 90% to 95% of them seen only once. The data were taken from a study of cytomegalovirus exposure and HLA in healthy donors. As for the study in general: The 100 to 150 validation repertoires matched the roughly 670 first-cohort repertoires in platform, a later analysis reported.

Notes on the study in general: TCR beta chains numbering some 150 were designated cytomegalovirus-associated.

This receptor was obtained from a woman aged 18-30 years in good health and CMV-seronegative. This chain joins TRBV27 and TRBJ2-1; the match to TRBD1 covers 9 bases. Sequencing used PBMCs. CDR3 in DNA: TGTGCCAGCAGCCTTCTAACAGGGGGCTTGGAGTTCTTC. Protein sequence: CASSLLTGGLEFF.